This T cell receptor beta chain was recorded in a study of response to subunit inactivated influenza vaccine. TCRdb redid the calling of the RT-PCR reads with MiXCR, one entry per CDR3 protein. The sample records about 700,000 distinct CDR3 sequences, approximately 15% being singletons. The table lists this clonotype with many counts. This CDR3 has 15 residues. V was cut by 5 bases and J by 1 base, with 14 bases left in between. The germline V gene encodes CDR1 LNHNV and CDR2 YYDKDF (reference sequence). The source was PBMCs from blood, collected roughly 12 days after vaccination. The TCR sequence derives from a man aged 50-59 years who received an inactivated influenza vaccine. The chain joins TRBV15 to TRBJ1-1, with D tentatively TRBD1 (5 bases). The CDR3 reads CATSPRARANTEAFF. The CDR3 DNA reads TGTGCCACCAGCCCTCGGGCCAGGGCGAACACTGAAGCTTTCTTT. The entire variable domain, with the rest obtained from reference TRBV15 and TRBJ1-1, is as follows: DAMVIQNPRYQVTQFGKPVTLSCSQTLNHNVMYWYQQKSSQAPKLLFHYYDKDFNNEADTPDNFQSRRPNTSFCFLDIRSPGLGDTAMYLCATSPRARANTEAFFGQGTRLTVV.